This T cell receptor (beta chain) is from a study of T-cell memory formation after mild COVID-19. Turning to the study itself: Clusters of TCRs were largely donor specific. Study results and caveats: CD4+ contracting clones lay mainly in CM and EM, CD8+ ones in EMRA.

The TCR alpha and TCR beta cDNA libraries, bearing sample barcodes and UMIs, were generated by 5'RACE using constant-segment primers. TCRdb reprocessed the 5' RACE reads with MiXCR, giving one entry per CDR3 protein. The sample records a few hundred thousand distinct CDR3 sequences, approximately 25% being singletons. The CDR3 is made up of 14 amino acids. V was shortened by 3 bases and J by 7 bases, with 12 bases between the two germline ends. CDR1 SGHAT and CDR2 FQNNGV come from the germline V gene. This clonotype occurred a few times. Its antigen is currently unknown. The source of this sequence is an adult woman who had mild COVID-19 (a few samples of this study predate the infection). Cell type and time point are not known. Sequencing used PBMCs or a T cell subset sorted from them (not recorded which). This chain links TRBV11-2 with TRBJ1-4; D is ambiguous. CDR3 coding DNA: TGTGCCAGCAGCTTGCGGACGGCAGGTGAAAAACTGTTTTTT. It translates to CASSLRTAGEKLFF.